This TCR beta chain comes out of a study of shared clonotypes between healthy human individuals. Sequencing was at deep level. Libraries were prepared by immunoSEQ multiplex PCR; TCRdb keeps only in-frame clonotypes and omits some of them. Of about 680,000 clones in the sample, about 90% are singletons; the top ten hold 24%. The germline CDR1 and CDR2 sequences are MNHEY and SMNVEV (reference sequence). The CDR3 covers 14 residues. V lost 5 bases and J lost 8; bases outside the gene matches: 9. It was CD45RO-negative cells, positively selected for CCR7, that made up naive CD8 cells, with terminally differentiated effector memory CD45RA+ cells excluded. This clone came up once.

The sequence was obtained from a man aged 30-40 years in good health. Sequencing was performed on naive CD8+ T cells sorted from blood. The chain joins TRBV27 to TRBJ2-1; 7 bases are a match to TRBD2. The CDR3 region has the DNA TGTGCCAGCAGTCCAGGGACTACTCGCCATGAGCAGTTCTTC. This encodes CASSPGTTRHEQFF.